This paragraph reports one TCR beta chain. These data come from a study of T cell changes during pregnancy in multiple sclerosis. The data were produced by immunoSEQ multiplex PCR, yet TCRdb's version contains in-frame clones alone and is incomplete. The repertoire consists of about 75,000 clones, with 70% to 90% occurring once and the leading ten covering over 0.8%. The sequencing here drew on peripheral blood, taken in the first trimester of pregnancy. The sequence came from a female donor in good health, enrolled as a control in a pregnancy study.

The DNA for the CDR3 is TGTGCCAGCAGTGAAAAGGGACTAGCGATTTCTGCGCAGTACTTC. This codes for CASSEKGLAISAQYF. This chain uses TRBV2 with TRBJ2-7; 10 bases map to TRBD2. The V gene end was trimmed by 2 bases and the J gene end by 9 bases; junction bases not matched to a gene: 10. The CDR3 loop spans 15 amino acids. CDR1 and CDR2 (germline): SNHLY, FYNNEI.